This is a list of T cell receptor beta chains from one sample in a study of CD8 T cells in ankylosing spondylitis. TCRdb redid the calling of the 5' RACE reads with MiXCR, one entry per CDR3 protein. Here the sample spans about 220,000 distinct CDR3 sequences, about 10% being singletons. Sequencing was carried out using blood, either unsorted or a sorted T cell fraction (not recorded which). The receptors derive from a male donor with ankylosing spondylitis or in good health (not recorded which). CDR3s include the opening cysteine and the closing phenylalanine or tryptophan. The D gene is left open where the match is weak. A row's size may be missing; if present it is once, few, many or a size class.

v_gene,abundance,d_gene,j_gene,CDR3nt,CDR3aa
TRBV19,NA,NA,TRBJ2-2,TGTGCCAGTAGTGCGGACAGAGAGCTCACCGGGGAGCTGTTTTTT,CASSADRELTGELFF
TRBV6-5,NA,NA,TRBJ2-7,TGTGCCAGCAGTTCTGGGACGGGGACCTCCTACGAGCAGTACTTC,CASSSGTGTSYEQYF
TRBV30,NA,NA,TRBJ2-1,TGTGCCGGAGAACAAACCTACAATGAGCAGTTCTTC,CAGEQTYNEQFF
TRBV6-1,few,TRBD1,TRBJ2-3,TGTGCCAGCAGTGACAGGGGGCGCGGGACAGATACGCAGTATTTT,CASSDRGRGTDTQYF
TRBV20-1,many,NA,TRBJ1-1,TGCAGTCCCCAGTCGACCCTAAAGAACACTGAAGCTTTCTTT,CSPQSTLKNTEAFF
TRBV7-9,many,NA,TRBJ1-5,TGTGCCAGCAGCTTTTCAGGGGCCAGCAATCAGGCCCAGCATTTT,CASSFSGASNQAQHF
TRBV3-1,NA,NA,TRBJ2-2,TGTGCCAGCAGCCCAGAGGGGGTCGGACGCCCCGGGGAGCTGTTTTTT,CASSPEGVGRPGELFF
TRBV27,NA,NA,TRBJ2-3,TGTGCCAGCAGTTTCTGGGACCGAGCGGATACGCAGTATTTT,CASSFWDRADTQYF
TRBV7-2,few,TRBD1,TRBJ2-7,TGTGCCAGCAGCCGGCCCGGGACAGGAGTCTACGAGCAGTACTTC,CASSRPGTGVYEQYF
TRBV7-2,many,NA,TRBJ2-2,TGTGCCAGCAGCTTAAGAGTTGGGTCTGTGGCCGGGGAGCTGTTTTTT,CASSLRVGSVAGELFF
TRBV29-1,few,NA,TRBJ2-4,TGCAGCGTCGCCCAAGAATTCGGGGTGGTTCAGTACTTC,CSVAQEFGVVQYF
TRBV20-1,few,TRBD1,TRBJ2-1,TGCAGTGCTGGAATAACAGGGGGCTTCTCCTACAATGAGCAGTTCTTC,CSAGITGGFSYNEQFF
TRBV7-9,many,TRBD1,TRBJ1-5,TGTGCCAGCAGCGCCGGGACAGGGGGCAATCAGCCCCAGCATTTT,CASSAGTGGNQPQHF
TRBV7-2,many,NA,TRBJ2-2,TGTGCCAGCAGCCCCTCGGCAGACGGATCCGGGGAGCTGTTTTTT,CASSPSADGSGELFF
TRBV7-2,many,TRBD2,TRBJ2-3,TGTGCCAGCAGAACGCAACATGGGGGGGGTCCAGATACGCAGTATTTT,CASRTQHGGGPDTQYF
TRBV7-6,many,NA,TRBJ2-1,TGTGCCAGCAGCTTAATGGCTGGTGAGCAGTTCTTC,CASSLMAGEQFF
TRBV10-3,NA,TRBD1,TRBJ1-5,TGTGCCACCTGGGGAGGGGGCTCGCGCGATAGTCAGCCCCAGCATTTT,CATWGGGSRDSQPQHF
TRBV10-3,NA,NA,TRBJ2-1,TGTGCCATCAGATCCGGGAGCGACTCCTACAATGAGCAGTTCTTC,CAIRSGSDSYNEQFF
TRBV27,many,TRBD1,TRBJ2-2,TGTGCCAGCAAGGACAGGGGAGACACCGGGGAGCTGTTTTTT,CASKDRGDTGELFF
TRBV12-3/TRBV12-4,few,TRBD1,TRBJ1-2,TGTGCCAGCAGGGGGACAGGGGGCGCCACGGGCTACACCTTC,CASRGTGGATGYTF
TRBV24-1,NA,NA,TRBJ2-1,TGTGCCACCAGTGATCCGGGACGCATGTGGCTCTTC,CATSDPGRMWLF
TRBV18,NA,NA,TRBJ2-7,TGTGCCAGCTCACCACCGGAAGGAACTAACTCCTACGAGCAGTACTTC,CASSPPEGTNSYEQYF
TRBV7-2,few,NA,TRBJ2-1,TGTGCCAGCAGCTTAGCGAGAACTCCGGGACAGCAGTTCTTC,CASSLARTPGQQFF
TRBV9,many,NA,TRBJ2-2,TGTGCCAGCGCTAGTGGGGATAGCGTCGGCGGGGAGCTGTTTTTT,CASASGDSVGGELFF
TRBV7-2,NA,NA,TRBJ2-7,TGTGCCAGCAGGTGGACAGGGAGCGGACTAGCGACCTACGAGCAGTACTTC,CASRWTGSGLATYEQYF
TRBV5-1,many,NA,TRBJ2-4,TGCGCCAGCAGCTTGGGGGCTGGCGGGGACATTCAGTACTTC,CASSLGAGGDIQYF
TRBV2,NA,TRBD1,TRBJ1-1,TGTACCAGCAGAACTCACAGGGGGCGGCCGGTGGCGAACACTGAAGCTTTCTTT,CTSRTHRGRPVANTEAFF
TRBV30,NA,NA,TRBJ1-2,TGTGCCTGGAGTAGGGCCCCGGAGTTATATGGCTACACCTTC,CAWSRAPELYGYTF
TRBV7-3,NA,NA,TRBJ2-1,TGTGCCAGCAGCTATCTAGGGGGGAACCTCTACAATGAGCAGTTCTTC,CASSYLGGNLYNEQFF
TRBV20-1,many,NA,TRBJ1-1,TGCAGTGCTAGAGAAGGGCGCCAAACTAAAGGAAAAGCTTTCTTT,CSAREGRQTKGKAFF
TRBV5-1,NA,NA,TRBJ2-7,TGCGCCAGCAGCTTGACGGGACCGGCCTACGAGCAGTACTTC,CASSLTGPAYEQYF
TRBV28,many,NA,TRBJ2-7,TGTGCCAGCAGTAACCCCCCCGGGGCGGACGAGCAGTACTTC,CASSNPPGADEQYF
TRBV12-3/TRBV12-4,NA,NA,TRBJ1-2,TGTGCCAGCAGTTTTAGGGGCGGGAACTATGGCTACACCTTC,CASSFRGGNYGYTF
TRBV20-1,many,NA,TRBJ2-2,TGCAGTGCGGAGAAACAGGGTCTTTTCACCGGGGAGCTGTTTTTT,CSAEKQGLFTGELFF
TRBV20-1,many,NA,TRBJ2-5,TGCAGTGCTAGTCGAGGCAGTGTTAAACGAGAGACCCAGTACTTC,CSASRGSVKRETQYF
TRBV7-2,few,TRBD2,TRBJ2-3,TGTGCCAGCAGCTTAGTAGGTAGCGGGGGGGCATCAGATACGCAGTATTTT,CASSLVGSGGASDTQYF
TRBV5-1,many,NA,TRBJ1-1,TGCTCCAGTTCGGGGTACGACTCTTTGGACACTGAAGCTTTCTTT,CSSSGYDSLDTEAFF
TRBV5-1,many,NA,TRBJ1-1,TGCGCCAGCAGCTTTTCGTCATCGGACACTGAAGCTTTCTTT,CASSFSSSDTEAFF
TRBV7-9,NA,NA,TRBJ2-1,TGTGCCAGCAGCTCAAGGAGGGGGCCCCTTGGCGACAATGAGCAGTTCTTC,CASSSRRGPLGDNEQFF
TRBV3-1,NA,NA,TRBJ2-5,TGTGCCAGCAGCCAAATCTCCACCGAGACCCAGTACTTC,CASSQISTETQYF
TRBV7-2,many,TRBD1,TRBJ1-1,TGTGCCAGCAGCCCCCGACAGGGGATTGCTTTCTTAGCTTTCTTT,CASSPRQGIAFLAFF
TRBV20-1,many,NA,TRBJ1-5,TGCAGTGCTACTAAACAGGGAATGGGCAATCAGCCCCAGCATTTT,CSATKQGMGNQPQHF
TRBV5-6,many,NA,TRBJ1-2,TGTGCCAGCAGGCGGGAGTTGGACTACACCTTC,CASRRELDYTF
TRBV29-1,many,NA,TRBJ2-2,TGCAGCGATTGTCGAACGGGATTAACCGGGGAGCTGTTTTTT,CSDCRTGLTGELFF
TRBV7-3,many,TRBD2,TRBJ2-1,TGTGCCAGCAGCTTACTGGTAGCGGGGGGCTCCCGGGGCGGGCAGTTCTTC,CASSLLVAGGSRGGQFF
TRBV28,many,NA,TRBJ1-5,TGTGCCAGCAGGTTTTCCCCCTCCTCCCAGCCCCAGCATTTT,CASRFSPSSQPQHF